Listed below are T cell receptor beta chains from one sample, sequenced in a study of blood T cell repertoires in COVID-19. Generated by immunoSEQ multiplex PCR, the TCRdb table keeps only in-frame clones and is missing some. The table lists around 80,000 clones, about 88% of them singletons. Input material: peripheral blood. The receptors originated from a human donor in a cohort sampled during active COVID-19. The CDR3 runs from the conserved cysteine through the conserved F or W. The D gene is left open where the match is weak. Rows may omit the clone size; those that give it use once, few, many or a size class.

size: few
V: TRBV9
J: TRBJ1-6
D: TRBD1
CDR3: CASSTPRQGRNSPLHF
DNA: TGTGCCAGCAGCACCCCAAGACAGGGAAGAAATTCACCCCTCCACTTT

size: .
V: TRBV19
J: TRBJ1-5
D: TRBD1
CDR3: CATTSGTGGNQPQHF
DNA: TGTGCCACTACCTCCGGGACAGGGGGAAATCAGCCCCAGCATTTT

size: .
V: TRBV5-4
J: TRBJ2-1
D: TRBD2
CDR3: CASSPGTSGIYNEQFF
DNA: TGTGCCAGCAGCCCGGGGACTAGCGGGATCTACAATGAGCAGTTCTTC

size: .
V: TRBV20-1
J: TRBJ2-7
D: .
CDR3: CSASPGIGAEQYF
DNA: TGCAGTGCTAGTCCAGGGATTGGGGCCGAGCAGTACTTC

size: .
V: TRBV3-1/TRBV3-2
J: TRBJ2-3
D: TRBD2
CDR3: CASSRGLAGGLGTDTQYF
DNA: TGTGCCAGCAGCCGGGGACTAGCGGGGGGGCTGGGCACAGATACGCAGTATTTT

size: .
V: TRBV7-6
J: TRBJ2-5
D: TRBD1
CDR3: CASSLFRTGGRETQYF
DNA: TGTGCCAGCAGCCTCTTCCGGACAGGGGGCAGGGAGACCCAGTACTTC

size: once
V: TRBV6-5
J: TRBJ2-1
D: TRBD2
CDR3: CASSQDGGAYNEQFF
DNA: TGTGCCAGCAGCCAAGACGGGGGGGCGTACAATGAGCAGTTCTTC

size: once
V: TRBV6-2/TRBV6-3
J: TRBJ2-1
D: TRBD2
CDR3: CASSGLAGLINEQFF
DNA: TGTGCCAGCAGTGGACTAGCGGGTCTGATCAATGAGCAGTTCTTC

size: .
V: TRBV7-2
J: TRBJ2-3
D: .
CDR3: CASSLDPGATDTQYF
DNA: TGTGCCAGCAGCTTAGATCCAGGGGCCACAGATACGCAGTATTTT

size: .
V: TRBV13
J: TRBJ2-4
D: .
CDR3: CASTARSDSVAKNIQYF
DNA: TGTGCCAGCACCGCGAGAAGCGACTCCGTAGCCAAAAACATTCAGTACTTC

size: .
V: TRBV20-1
J: TRBJ2-7
D: TRBD1
CDR3: CSASPGTGELEQYF
DNA: TGCAGTGCCAGTCCCGGGACAGGGGAGCTCGAGCAGTACTTC

size: few
V: TRBV5-4
J: TRBJ1-4
D: TRBD1
CDR3: CASSQTGGDEKLFF
DNA: TGTGCCAGCAGCCAAACAGGGGGCGATGAAAAACTGTTTTTT

size: .
V: TRBV12-3/TRBV12-4
J: TRBJ1-4
D: .
CDR3: CASSFRNEKLFF
DNA: TGTGCCAGCAGTTTCAGGAATGAAAAACTGTTTTTT

size: .
V: TRBV6-1
J: TRBJ1-3
D: .
CDR3: CASSDMTGGGNTIYF
DNA: TGTGCCAGCAGTGACATGACAGGCGGTGGAAACACCATATATTTT

size: .
V: TRBV5-4
J: TRBJ1-5
D: TRBD1
CDR3: CASSSSGTGVNQPQHF
DNA: TGTGCCAGCAGTTCGTCCGGGACAGGGGTCAATCAGCCCCAGCATTTT

size: .
V: TRBV3-1/TRBV3-2
J: TRBJ2-1
D: .
CDR3: CASERAPYNEQFF
DNA: TGTGCCAGCGAGAGGGCTCCCTACAATGAGCAGTTCTTC

size: .
V: TRBV9
J: TRBJ1-2
D: .
CDR3: CASNRDGGDYGYTF
DNA: TGTGCCAGCAACCGGGACGGGGGGGACTATGGCTACACCTTC

size: .
V: TRBV9
J: TRBJ1-1
D: TRBD1
CDR3: CASSALTGYGTEAFF
DNA: TGTGCCAGCAGCGCCCTGACAGGGTATGGCACTGAAGCTTTCTTT

size: .
V: TRBV9
J: TRBJ2-2
D: TRBD1
CDR3: CASSVDSAQGWELFF
DNA: TGTGCCAGCAGCGTAGATTCCGCACAGGGGTGGGAGCTGTTTTTT

size: .
V: TRBV28
J: TRBJ2-1
D: .
CDR3: CASRATDNEQFF
DNA: TGTGCCAGCAGAGCAACGGACAATGAGCAGTTCTTC

size: .
V: TRBV12-3/TRBV12-4
J: TRBJ1-5
D: .
CDR3: CASSRTVFQPQHF
DNA: TGTGCCAGCAGCCGGACAGTCTTTCAGCCCCAGCATTTT

size: .
V: TRBV11-1
J: TRBJ2-1
D: TRBD2
CDR3: CASSFLRLAGGNEQFF
DNA: TGTGCCAGCAGCTTTCTTAGGCTAGCGGGAGGCAATGAGCAGTTCTTC

size: .
V: TRBV27
J: TRBJ2-1
D: TRBD2
CDR3: CAISAGRNYNEQFF
DNA: TGTGCCATATCAGCGGGACGGAACTACAATGAGCAGTTCTTC

size: .
V: TRBV4-1
J: TRBJ2-5
D: .
CDR3: CASSQGTVETQYF
DNA: TGCGCCAGCAGCCAAGGTACGGTGGAGACCCAGTACTTC

size: .
V: TRBV5-6
J: TRBJ2-5
D: TRBD2
CDR3: CASSLGLAGGPGQETQYF
DNA: TGTGCCAGCAGCTTGGGGTTAGCGGGGGGCCCTGGGCAAGAGACCCAGTACTTC

size: few
V: TRBV10-2
J: TRBJ1-5
D: TRBD1
CDR3: CASNDRAVSGGGQPQHF
DNA: TGCGCCAGCAATGACAGGGCTGTAAGCGGGGGAGGTCAGCCCCAGCATTTT

size: .
V: TRBV3-1/TRBV3-2
J: TRBJ2-5
D: TRBD2
CDR3: CASSPPTSGGRRGETQYF
DNA: TGTGCCAGCAGCCCGCCGACTAGCGGGGGGCGGAGAGGAGAGACCCAGTACTTC

size: .
V: TRBV7-9
J: TRBJ1-2
D: .
CDR3: CASSLGTDYGYTF
DNA: TGTGCCAGCAGCTTAGGTACGGACTATGGCTACACCTTC